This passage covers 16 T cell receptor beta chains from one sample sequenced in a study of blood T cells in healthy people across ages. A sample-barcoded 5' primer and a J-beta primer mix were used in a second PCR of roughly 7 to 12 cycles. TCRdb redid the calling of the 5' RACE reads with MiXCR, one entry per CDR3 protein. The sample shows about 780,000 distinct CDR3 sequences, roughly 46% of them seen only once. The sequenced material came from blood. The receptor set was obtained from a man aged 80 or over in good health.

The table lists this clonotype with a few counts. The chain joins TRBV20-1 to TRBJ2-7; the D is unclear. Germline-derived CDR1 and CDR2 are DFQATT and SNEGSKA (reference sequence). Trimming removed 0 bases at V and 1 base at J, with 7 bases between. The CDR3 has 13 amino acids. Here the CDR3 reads CSARDRVSYEQYF. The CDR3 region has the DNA TGCAGTGCTAGAGATCGAGTTTCCTACGAGCAGTACTTC.

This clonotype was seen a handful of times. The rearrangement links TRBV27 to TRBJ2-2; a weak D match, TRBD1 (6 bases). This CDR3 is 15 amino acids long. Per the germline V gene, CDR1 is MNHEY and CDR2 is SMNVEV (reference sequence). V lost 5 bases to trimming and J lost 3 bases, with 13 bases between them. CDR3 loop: CASSQQGPHTGELFF. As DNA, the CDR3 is TGTGCCAGCAGTCAACAGGGCCCCCACACCGGGGAGCTGTTTTTT.

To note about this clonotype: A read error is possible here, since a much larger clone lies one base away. CDR3: CSARDLSRNEQFF. CDR3 DNA sequence: TGCAGTGCTAGAGATCTTTCGAGGAATGAGCAGTTCTTC. The chain carries TRBV20-1 and TRBJ2-1, with D uncertain. Between the trimmed V and J ends, which lost 0 bases and 7 bases, there was a span of 10 bases. Germline V gene lookup returns CDR1 DFQATT and CDR2 SNEGSKA (reference sequence). The CDR3 extends over 13 amino acids.

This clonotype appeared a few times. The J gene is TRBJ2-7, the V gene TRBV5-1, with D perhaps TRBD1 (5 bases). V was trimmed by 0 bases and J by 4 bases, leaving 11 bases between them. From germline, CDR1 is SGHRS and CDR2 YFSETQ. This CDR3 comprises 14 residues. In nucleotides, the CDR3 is TGCGCCAGCAGCTTGGCCCCGGACACGTACGAGCAGTACTTC. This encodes CASSLAPDTYEQYF.

The CDR3 bases are TGTGCCAGCAGTTATGCGGGGGGCGGGGGGAACCAAGAGACCCAGTACTTC. This sequence encodes CASSYAGGGGNQETQYF. V is TRBV6-5 and J is TRBJ2-5; TRBD2 aligns across 8 bases. The CDR3 contains 17 residues. In germline, CDR1 is MNHEY, CDR2 SVGAGI. V lost 3 bases and J lost 0; bases outside the gene matches: 9.

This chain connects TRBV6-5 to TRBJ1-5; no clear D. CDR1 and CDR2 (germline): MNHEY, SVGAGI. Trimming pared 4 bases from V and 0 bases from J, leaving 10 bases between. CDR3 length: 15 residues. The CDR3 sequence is CASSSWGNSNQPQHF. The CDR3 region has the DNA TGTGCCAGCAGTTCGTGGGGAAATAGCAATCAGCCCCAGCATTTT.

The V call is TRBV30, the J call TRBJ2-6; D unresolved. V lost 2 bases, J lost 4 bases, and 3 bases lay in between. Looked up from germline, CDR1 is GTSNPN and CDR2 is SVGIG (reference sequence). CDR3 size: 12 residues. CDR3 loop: CAWSKGANVLTF. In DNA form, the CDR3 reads TGTGCCTGGAGTAAAGGGGCCAACGTCCTGACTTTC.

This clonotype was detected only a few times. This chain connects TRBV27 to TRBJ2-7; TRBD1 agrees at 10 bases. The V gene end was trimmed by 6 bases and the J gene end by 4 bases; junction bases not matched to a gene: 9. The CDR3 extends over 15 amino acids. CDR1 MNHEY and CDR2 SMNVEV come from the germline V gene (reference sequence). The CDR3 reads CASRRQGQGRYEQYF. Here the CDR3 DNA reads TGTGCCAGCAGGCGACAGGGACAGGGGAGGTACGAGCAGTACTTC.

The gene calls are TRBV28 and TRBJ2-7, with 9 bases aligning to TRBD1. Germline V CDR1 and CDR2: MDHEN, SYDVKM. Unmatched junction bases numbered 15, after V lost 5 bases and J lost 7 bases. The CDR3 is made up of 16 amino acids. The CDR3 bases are TGTGCCAGCAGTCGATTGGGACAGGGCTTGTACAATGAGCAGTACTTC. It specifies CASSRLGQGLYNEQYF.

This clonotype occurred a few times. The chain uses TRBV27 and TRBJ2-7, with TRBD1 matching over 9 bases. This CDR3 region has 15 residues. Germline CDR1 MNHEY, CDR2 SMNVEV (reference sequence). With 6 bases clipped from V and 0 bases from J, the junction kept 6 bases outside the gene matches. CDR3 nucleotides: TGTGCCAGCAGCGAGACAGGGGGGGTCTCCTACGAGCAGTACTTC. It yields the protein CASSETGGVSYEQYF.

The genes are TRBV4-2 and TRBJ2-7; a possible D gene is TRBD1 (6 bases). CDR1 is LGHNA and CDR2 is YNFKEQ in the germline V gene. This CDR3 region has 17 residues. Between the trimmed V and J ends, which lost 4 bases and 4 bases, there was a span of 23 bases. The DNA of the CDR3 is TGTGCCAGCAGCCTACAGGGTGGAGGTTCAGGAATTTACGAGCAGTACTTC. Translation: CASSLQGGGSGIYEQYF.

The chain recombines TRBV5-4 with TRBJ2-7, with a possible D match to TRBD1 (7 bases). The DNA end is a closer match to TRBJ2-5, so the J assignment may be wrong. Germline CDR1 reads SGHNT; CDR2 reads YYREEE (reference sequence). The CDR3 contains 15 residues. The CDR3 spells CASSLVQGGSGTQYF. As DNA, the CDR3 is TGTGCCAGCAGCTTGGTGCAGGGGGGATCGGGGACCCAGTACTTC.

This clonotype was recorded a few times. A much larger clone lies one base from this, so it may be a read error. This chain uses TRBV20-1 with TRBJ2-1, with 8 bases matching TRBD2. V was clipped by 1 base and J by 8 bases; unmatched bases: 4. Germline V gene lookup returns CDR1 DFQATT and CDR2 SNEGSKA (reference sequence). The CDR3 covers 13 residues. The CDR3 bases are TGCAGTGCTAGAGGGGCGGGAGGCTATGAGCAGTTCTTC. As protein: CSARGAGGYEQFF.

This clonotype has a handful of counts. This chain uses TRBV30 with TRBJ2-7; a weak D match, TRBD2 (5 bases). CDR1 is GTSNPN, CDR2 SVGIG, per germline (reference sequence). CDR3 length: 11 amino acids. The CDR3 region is CASNPGYEQYF. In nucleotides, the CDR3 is TGTGCTTCAAACCCGGGATACGAGCAGTACTTC. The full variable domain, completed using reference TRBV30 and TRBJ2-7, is SQTIHQWPATLVQPVGSPLSLECTVEGTSNPNLYWYRQAAGRGLQLLFYSVGIGQISSEVPQNLSASRPQDRQFILSSKKLLLSDSGFYLCASNPGYEQYFGPGTRLTVT.

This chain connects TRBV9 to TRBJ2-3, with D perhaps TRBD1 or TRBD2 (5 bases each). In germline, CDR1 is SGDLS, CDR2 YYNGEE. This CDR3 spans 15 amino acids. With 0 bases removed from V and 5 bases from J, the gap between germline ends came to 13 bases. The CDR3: CASSVDGGKIDTQYF. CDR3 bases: TGTGCCAGCAGCGTAGATGGGGGAAAGATAGATACGCAGTATTTT.

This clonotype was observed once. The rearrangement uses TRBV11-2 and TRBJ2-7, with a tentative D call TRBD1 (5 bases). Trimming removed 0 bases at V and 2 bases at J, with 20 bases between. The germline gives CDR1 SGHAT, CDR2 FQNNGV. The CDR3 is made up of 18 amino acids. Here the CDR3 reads CASSLDLVWAGSTYEQYF. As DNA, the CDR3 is TGTGCCAGCAGCTTAGATTTGGTGTGGGCAGGGTCAACCTACGAGCAGTACTTC. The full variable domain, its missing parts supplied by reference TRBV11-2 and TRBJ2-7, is EAGVAQSPRYKIIEKRQSVAFWCNPISGHATLYWYQQILGQGPKLLIQFQNNGVVDDSQLPKDRFSAERLKGVDSTLKIQPAKLEDSAVYLCASSLDLVWAGSTYEQYFGPGTRLTVT.